This T cell receptor beta chain was sequenced during a study of blood T cell repertoires in COVID-19. Study-wide background: PBMCs, B-cell-depleted T cells, or T cells were the source of the cDNA or gDNA that made up the material.

CDR3 size: 14 residues. Germline lookup yields CDR1 MNHEY and CDR2 SMNVEV (reference sequence). V was shortened by 6 bases and J by 8 bases, with 19 bases between the two germline ends. Original handling: How many nucleated cells were present was estimated from reference gene primer amplification. Here immunoSEQ multiplex PCR was the method, and the copy in TCRdb shows in-frame clones only, minus some. For V, J and clone size, that table is used; D and trimming come from the DNA. The sample shows under 450,000 clones, around 89% of them seen only once. Patients from Seattle were sampled longitudinally, starting during active infection.

Sequenced: peripheral blood. This clonotype was sampled from a woman aged 35 to 49 with COVID-19, enrolled during active disease. The V and J genes are TRBV27 and TRBJ1-2; a possible D gene is TRBD1 (6 bases). The CDR3 spells CASSSRTALEGYTF. The CDR3 DNA is TGTGCCAGCAGCTCTCGGACAGCCTTGGAGGGCTACACCTTC.